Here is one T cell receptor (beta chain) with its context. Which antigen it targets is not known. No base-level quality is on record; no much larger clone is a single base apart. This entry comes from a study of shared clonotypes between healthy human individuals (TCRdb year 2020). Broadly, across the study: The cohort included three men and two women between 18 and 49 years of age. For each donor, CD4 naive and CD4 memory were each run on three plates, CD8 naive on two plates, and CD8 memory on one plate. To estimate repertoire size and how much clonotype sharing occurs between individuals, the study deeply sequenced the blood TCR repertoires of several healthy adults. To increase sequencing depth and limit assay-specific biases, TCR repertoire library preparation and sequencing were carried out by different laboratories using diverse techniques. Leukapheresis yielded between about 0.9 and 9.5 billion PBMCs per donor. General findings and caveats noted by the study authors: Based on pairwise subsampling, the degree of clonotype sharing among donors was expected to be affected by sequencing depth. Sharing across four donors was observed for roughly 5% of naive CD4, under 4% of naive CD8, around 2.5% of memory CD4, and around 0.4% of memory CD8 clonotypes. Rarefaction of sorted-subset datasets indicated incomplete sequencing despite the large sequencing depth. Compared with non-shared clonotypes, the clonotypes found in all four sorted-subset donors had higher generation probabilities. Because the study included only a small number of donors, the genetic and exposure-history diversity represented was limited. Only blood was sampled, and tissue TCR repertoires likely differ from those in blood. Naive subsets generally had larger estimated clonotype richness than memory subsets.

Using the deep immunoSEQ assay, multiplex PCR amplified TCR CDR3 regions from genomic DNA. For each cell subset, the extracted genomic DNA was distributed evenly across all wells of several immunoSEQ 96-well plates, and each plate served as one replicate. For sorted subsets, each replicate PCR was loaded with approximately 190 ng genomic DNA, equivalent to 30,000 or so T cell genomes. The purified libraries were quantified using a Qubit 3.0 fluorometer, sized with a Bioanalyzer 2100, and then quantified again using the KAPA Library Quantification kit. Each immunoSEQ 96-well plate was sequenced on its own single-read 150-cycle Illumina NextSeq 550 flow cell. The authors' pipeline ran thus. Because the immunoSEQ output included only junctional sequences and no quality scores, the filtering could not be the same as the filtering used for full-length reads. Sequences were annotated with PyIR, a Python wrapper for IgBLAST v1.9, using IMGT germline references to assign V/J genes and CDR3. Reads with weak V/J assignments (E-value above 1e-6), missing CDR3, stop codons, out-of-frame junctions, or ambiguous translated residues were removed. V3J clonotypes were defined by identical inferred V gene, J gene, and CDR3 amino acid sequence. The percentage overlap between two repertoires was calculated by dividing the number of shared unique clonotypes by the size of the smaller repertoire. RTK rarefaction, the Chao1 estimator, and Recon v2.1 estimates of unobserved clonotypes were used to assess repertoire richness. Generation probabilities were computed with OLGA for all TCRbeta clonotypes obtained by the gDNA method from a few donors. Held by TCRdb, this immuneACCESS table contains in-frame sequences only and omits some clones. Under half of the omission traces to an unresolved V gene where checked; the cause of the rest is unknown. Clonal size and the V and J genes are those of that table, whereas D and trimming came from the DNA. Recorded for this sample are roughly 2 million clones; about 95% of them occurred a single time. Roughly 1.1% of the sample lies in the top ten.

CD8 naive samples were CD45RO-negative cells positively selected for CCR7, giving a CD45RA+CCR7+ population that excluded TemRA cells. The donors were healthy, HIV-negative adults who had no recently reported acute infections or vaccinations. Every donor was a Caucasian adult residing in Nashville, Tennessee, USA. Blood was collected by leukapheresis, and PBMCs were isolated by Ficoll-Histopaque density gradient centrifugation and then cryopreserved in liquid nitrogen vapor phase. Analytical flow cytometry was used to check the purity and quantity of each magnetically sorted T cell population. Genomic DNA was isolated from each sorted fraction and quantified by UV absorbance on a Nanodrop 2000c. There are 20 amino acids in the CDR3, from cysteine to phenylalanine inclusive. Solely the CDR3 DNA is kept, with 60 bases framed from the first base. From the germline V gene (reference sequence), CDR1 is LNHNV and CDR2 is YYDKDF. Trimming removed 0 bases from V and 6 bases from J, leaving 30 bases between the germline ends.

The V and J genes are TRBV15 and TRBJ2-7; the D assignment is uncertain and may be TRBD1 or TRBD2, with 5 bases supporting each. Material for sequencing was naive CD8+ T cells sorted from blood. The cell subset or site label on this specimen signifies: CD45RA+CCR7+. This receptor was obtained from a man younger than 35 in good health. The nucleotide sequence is TGTGCCACCAGCAGAGAACTCGGTAGGGGCCGGGACCAAGGAGGCGGCGAGCAGTACTTC. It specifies CATSRELGRGRDQGGGEQYF.